This T cell receptor beta chain was sequenced for a study of cytomegalovirus exposure and HLA in healthy donors. For the study at large: The early release's HLA-typed donors yielded some 85 million unique TCRs.

The germline V gene has CDR1 SGHAT and CDR2 FQNNGV. Trimming removed 0 bases at V and 5 bases at J, with 16 bases between. The CDR3 has 16 residues. It was with 60 Vbeta and 13 Jbeta primers that the PCR ran. Produced via immunoSEQ multiplex PCR; TCRdb's table is partial and in-frame only. The table records over 85,000 clones, 81% of them present only once. General observations from the study: The productive fraction for most TCR beta V segments was about 90% or about 30% in an earlier analysis.

There are a few counts of this clone. Its cognate antigen is unknown. This TCR was sampled from a man aged 40-50 years in good health and CMV-seropositive. Sequencing input: PBMCs. The gene calls are TRBV11-2 and TRBJ1-1; D might be TRBD1 (6 bases). DNA of the CDR3: TGTGCCAGCAGCTTAGAATTAACAGGGCCGAGGACTGAAGCTTTCTTT. Protein: CASSLELTGPRTEAFF.